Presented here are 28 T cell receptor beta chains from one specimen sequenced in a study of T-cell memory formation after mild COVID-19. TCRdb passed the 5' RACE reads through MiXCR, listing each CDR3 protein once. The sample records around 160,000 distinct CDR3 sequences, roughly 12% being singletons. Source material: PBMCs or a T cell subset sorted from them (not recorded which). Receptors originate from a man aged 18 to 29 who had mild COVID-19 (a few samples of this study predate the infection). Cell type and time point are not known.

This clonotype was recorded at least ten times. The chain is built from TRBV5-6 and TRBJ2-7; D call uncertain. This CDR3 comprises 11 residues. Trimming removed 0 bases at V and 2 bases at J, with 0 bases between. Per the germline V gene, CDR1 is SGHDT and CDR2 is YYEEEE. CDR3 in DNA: TGTGCCAGCAGCTTGGCCTACGAGCAGTACTTC. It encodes CASSLAYEQYF.

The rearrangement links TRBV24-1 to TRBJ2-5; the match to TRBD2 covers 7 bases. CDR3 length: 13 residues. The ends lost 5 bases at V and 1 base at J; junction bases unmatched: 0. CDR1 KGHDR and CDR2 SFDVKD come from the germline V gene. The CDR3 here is CATSAGGQETQYF. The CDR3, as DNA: TGTGCCACCAGTGCGGGGGGCCAAGAGACCCAGTACTTC.

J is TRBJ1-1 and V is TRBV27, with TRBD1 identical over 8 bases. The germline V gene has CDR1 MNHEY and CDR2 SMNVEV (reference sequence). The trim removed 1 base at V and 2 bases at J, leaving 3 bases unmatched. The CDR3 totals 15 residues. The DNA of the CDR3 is TGTGCCAGCAGTTTATTTGGGACAGGAAACACTGAAGCTTTCTTT. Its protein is CASSLFGTGNTEAFF.

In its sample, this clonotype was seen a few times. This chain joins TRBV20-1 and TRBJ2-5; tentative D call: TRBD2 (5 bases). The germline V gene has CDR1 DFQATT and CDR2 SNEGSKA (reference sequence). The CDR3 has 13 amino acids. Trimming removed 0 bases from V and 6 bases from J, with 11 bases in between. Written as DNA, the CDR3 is TGCAGTGCTAGAGAGCCTAGCATGAAGACCCAGTACTTC. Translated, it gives CSAREPSMKTQYF.

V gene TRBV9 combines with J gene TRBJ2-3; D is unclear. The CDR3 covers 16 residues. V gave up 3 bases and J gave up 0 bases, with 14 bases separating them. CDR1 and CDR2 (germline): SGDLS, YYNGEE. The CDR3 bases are TGTGCCAGCAGCGCGATTCTAGGAACAAGCACAGATACGCAGTATTTT. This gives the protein CASSAILGTSTDTQYF.

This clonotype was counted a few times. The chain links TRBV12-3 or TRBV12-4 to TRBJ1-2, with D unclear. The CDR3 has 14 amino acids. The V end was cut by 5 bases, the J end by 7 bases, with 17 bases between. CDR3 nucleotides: TGTGCCAGCAGTCAAACAGCGGGCCGTGGTGGCTACACCTTC. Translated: CASSQTAGRGGYTF.

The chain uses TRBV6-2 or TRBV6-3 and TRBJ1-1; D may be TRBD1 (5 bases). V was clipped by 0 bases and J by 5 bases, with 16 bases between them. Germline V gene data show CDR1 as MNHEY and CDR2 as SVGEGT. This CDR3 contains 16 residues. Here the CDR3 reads CASSYSNHGAGTEAFF. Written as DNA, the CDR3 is TGTGCCAGCAGTTACTCTAATCACGGGGCAGGAACTGAAGCTTTCTTT.

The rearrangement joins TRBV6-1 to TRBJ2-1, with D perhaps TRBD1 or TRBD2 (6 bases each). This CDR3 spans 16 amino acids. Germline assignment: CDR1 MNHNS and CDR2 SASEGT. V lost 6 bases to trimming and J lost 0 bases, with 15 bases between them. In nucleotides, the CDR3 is TGTGCCAGCAGCCCCCGGAGGGGGGCCTCCTACAATGAGCAGTTCTTC. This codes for CASSPRRGASYNEQFF.

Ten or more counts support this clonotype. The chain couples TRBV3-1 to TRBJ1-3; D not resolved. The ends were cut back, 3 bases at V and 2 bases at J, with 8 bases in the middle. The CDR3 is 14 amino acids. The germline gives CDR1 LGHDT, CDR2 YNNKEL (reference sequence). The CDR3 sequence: CASSHLTAGNTIYF. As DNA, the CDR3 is TGTGCCAGCAGCCACTTGACGGCTGGAAACACCATATATTTT. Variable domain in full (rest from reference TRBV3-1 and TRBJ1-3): DTAVSQTPKYLVTQMGNDKSIKCEQNLGHDTMYWYKQDSKKFLKIMFSYNNKELIINETVPNRFSPKSPDKAHLNLHINSLELGDSAVYFCASSHLTAGNTIYFGEGSWLTVV.

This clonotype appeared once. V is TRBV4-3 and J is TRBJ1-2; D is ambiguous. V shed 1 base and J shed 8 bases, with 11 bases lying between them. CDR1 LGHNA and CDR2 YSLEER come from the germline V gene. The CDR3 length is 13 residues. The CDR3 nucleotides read TGCGCCAGCAGCCAAGTCGCCTCTCGCGGCTACACCTTC. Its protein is CASSQVASRGYTF.

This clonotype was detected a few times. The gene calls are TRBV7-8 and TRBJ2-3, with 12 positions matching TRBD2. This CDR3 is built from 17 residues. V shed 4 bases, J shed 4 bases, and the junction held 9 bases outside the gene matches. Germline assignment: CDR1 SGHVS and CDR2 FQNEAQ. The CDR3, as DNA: TGTGCCAGCAGCTGGATTCTAGCGGGGGGGCCCCCAGATACGCAGTATTTT. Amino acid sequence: CASSWILAGGPPDTQYF. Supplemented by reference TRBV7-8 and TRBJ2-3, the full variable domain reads GAGVSQSPRYKVAKRGQDVALRCDPISGHVSLFWYQQALGQGPEFLTYFQNEAQLDKSGLPSDRFFAERPEGSVSTLKIQRTQQEDSAVYLCASSWILAGGPPDTQYFGPGTRLTVL.

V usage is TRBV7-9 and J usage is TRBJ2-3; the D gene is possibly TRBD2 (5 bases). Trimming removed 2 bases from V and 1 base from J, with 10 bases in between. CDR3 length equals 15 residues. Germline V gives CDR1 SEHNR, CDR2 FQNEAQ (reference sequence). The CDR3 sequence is CASSLYSGGTDTQYF. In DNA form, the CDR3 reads TGTGCCAGCAGCTTATACTCCGGGGGCACAGATACGCAGTATTTT. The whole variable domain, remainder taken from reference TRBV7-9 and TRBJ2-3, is DTGVSQNPRHKITKRGQNVTFRCDPISEHNRLYWYRQTLGQGPEFLTYFQNEAQLEKSRLLSDRFSAERPKGSFSTLEIQRTEQGDSAMYLCASSLYSGGTDTQYFGPGTRLTVL.

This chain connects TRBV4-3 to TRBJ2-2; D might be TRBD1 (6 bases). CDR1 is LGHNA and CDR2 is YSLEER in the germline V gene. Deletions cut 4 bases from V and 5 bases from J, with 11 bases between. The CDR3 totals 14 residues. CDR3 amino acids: CASSRSTGTGELFF. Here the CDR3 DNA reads TGCGCCAGCAGCCGAAGCACAGGGACCGGGGAGCTGTTTTTT.

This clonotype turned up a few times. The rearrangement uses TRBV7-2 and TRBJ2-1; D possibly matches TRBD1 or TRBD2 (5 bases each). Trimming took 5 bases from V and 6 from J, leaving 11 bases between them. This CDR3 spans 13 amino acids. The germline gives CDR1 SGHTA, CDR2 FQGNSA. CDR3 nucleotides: TGTGCCAGCAGCGCCACTGGGGGCAATGAGCAGTTCTTC. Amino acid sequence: CASSATGGNEQFF.

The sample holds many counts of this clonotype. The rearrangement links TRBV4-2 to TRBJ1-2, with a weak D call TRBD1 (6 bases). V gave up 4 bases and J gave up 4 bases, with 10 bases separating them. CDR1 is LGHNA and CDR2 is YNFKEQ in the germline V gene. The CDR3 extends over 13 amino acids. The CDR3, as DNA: TGTGCCAGCAGCCGGACAGACGGCTATGGCTACACCTTC. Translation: CASSRTDGYGYTF.

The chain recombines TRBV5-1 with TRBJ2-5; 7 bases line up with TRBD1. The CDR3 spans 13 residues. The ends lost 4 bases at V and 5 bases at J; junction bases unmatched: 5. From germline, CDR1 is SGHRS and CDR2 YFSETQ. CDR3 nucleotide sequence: TGCGCCAGCAGCCAGACAGGGATGGAGACCCAGTACTTC. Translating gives CASSQTGMETQYF. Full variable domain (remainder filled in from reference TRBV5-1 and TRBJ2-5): KAGVTQTPRYLIKTRGQQVTLSCSPISGHRSVSWYQQTPGQGLQFLFEYFSETQRNKGNFPGRFSGRQFSNSRSEMNVSTLELGDSALYLCASSQTGMETQYFGPGTRLLVL.

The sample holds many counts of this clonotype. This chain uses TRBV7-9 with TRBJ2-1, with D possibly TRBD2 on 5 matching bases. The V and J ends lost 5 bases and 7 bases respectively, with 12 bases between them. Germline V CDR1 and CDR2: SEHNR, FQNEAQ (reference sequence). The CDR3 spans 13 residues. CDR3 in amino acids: CASSEGGWNEQFF. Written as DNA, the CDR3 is TGTGCCAGCAGCGAGGGCGGGTGGAATGAGCAGTTCTTC.

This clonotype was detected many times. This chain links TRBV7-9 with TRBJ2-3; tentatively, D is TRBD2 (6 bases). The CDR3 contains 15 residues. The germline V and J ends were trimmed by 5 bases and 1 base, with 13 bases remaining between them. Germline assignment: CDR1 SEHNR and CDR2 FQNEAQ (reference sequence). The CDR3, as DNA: TGTGCCAGCAGCCCAAGCGGGTTGCGCACAGATACGCAGTATTTT. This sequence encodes CASSPSGLRTDTQYF.

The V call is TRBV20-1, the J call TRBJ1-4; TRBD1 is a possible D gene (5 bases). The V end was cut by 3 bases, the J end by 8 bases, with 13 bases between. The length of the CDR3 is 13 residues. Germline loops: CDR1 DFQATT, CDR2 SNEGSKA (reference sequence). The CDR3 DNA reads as TGCAGTGCTAGGACAGAGACCAAAGAAAAACTGTTTTTT. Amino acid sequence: CSARTETKEKLFF.

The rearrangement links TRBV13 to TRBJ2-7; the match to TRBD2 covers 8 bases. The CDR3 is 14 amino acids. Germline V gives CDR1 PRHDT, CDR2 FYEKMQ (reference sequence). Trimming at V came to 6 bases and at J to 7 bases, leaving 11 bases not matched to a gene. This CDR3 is CASRSAGGPREQYF. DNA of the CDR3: TGTGCCAGCAGGAGCGCGGGGGGACCCCGGGAGCAGTACTTC.

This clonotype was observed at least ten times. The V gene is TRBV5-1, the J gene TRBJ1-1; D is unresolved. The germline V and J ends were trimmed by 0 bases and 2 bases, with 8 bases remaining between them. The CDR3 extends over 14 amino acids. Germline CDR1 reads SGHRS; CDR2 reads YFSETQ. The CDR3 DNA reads TGCGCCAGCAGCTTGGACACACTTAACACTGAAGCTTTCTTT. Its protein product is CASSLDTLNTEAFF.

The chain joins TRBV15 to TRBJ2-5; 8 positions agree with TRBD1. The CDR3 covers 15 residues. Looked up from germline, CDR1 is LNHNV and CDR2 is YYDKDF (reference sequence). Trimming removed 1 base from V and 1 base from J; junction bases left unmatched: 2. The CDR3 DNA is TGTGCCACCAGCAGAGGACAGGGGTTCCAAGAGACCCAGTACTTC. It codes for CATSRGQGFQETQYF. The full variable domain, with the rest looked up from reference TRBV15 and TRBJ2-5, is DAMVIQNPRYQVTQFGKPVTLSCSQTLNHNVMYWYQQKSSQAPKLLFHYYDKDFNNEADTPDNFQSRRPNTSFCFLDIRSPGLGDTAMYLCATSRGQGFQETQYFGPGTRLLVL.

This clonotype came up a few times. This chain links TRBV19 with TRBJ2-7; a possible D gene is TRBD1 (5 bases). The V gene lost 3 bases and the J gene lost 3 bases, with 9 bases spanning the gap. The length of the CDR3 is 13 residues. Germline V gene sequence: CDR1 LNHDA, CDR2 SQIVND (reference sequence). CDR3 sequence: CASSMRQGYEQYF. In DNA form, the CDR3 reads TGTGCCAGTAGTATGCGGCAGGGCTACGAGCAGTACTTC.

CDR3 residues: CASSYSEGTANSPLHF. The CDR3 DNA follows: TGTGCCAGCAGTTACTCGGAAGGGACAGCTAATTCACCCCTCCACTTT. The genes are TRBV6-5 and TRBJ1-6; TRBD1 matches 7 bases. The junction had 5 bases not matched to a gene; V was cut back by 0 bases and J by 6 bases. From germline, CDR1 is MNHEY and CDR2 SVGAGI. The CDR3 contains 16 residues.

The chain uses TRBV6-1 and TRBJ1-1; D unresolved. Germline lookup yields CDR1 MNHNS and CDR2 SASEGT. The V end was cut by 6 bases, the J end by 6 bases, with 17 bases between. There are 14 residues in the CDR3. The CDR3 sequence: CASRGRLGQSEAFF. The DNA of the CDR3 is TGTGCCAGCAGGGGTCGCCTCGGGCAGTCTGAAGCTTTCTTT.

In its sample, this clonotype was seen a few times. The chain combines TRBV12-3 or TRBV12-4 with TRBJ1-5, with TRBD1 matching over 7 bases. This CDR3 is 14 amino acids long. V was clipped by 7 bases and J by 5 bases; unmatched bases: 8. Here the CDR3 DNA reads TGTGCCAGCACCCCAGGGGGTACGTATCAGCCCCAGCATTTT. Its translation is CASTPGGTYQPQHF.

The CDR3 here is CASSETGQLNQPQHF. In DNA form, the CDR3 reads TGTGCCAGCAGTGAGACGGGACAGCTGAATCAGCCCCAGCATTTT. The V gene is TRBV2, the J gene TRBJ1-5; TRBD1 aligns across 7 bases. The CDR3 is 15 amino acids. Germline trimming cut 3 bases from V and 4 bases from J; bases unmatched to any gene: 6. Germline loops: CDR1 SNHLY, CDR2 FYNNEI.

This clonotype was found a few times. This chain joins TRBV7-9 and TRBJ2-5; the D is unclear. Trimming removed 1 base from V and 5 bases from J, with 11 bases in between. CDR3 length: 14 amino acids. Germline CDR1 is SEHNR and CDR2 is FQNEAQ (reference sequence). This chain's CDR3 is CASSLGSGMETQYF. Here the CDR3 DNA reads TGTGCCAGCAGCTTAGGCTCGGGCATGGAGACCCAGTACTTC.